This T cell receptor beta chain originates from a study of blood T cell repertoires in COVID-19. V gave up 3 bases and J gave up 8 bases, with 10 bases separating them. The CDR3 is made up of 13 amino acids. Germline values: CDR1 KGHSH, CDR2 LQKENI. The protocol was immunoSEQ multiplex PCR, while the TCRdb copy is restricted to in-frame clones and leaves out a portion. The top ten clones hold around 13% of a sample with some 130,000 clones, 70% to 90% of them seen once. The J gene is TRBJ2-2, the V gene TRBV18, with unresolved D. The source is a human donor in a cohort sampled during active COVID-19. The sequencing input was peripheral blood. The CDR3 nucleotides read TGTGCCAGCTCACCCCGGAGAGAGGGGGAGCTGTTTTTT. Translation gives CASSPRREGELFF.